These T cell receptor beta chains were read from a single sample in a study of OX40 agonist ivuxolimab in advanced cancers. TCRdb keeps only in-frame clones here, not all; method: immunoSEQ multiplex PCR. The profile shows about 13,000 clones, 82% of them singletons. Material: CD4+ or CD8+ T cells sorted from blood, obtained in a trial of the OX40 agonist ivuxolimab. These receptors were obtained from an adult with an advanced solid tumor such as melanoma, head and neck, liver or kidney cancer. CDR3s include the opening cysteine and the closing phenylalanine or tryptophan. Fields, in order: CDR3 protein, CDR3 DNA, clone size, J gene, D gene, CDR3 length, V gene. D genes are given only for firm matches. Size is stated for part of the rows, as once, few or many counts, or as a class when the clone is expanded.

CDR3aa: CASSLAARMNTEAFF; CDR3nt: TGTGCCAGCAGCTTAGCTGCCCGGATGAACACTGAAGCTTTCTTT; abundance: NA; j_gene: TRBJ1-1; d_gene: NA; len: 15; v_gene: TRBV7-9
CDR3aa: CASSLGPGGSPLHF; CDR3nt: TGTGCCAGCAGCTTAGGGCCGGGAGGGTCACCCCTCCACTTT; abundance: NA; j_gene: TRBJ1-6; d_gene: NA; len: 14; v_gene: TRBV11-2
CDR3aa: CASSLDTQYF; CDR3nt: TGTGCCAGCAGTTTAGATACGCAGTATTTT; abundance: once; j_gene: TRBJ2-3; d_gene: NA; len: 10; v_gene: TRBV28
CDR3aa: CASSTMTGGWNTEAFF; CDR3nt: TGTGCCAGCAGCACCATGACAGGGGGCTGGAACACTGAAGCTTTCTTT; abundance: NA; j_gene: TRBJ1-1; d_gene: TRBD1; len: 16; v_gene: TRBV7-9
CDR3aa: CASSEYRNSYEQYF; CDR3nt: TGTGCCAGCAGTGAATATAGGAACTCCTACGAGCAGTACTTC; abundance: NA; j_gene: TRBJ2-7; d_gene: NA; len: 14; v_gene: TRBV25-1
CDR3aa: CASSGSEQYF; CDR3nt: TGTGCCAGTTCCGGAAGCGAGCAGTACTTC; abundance: NA; j_gene: TRBJ2-7; d_gene: NA; len: 10; v_gene: TRBV28
CDR3aa: CASSLSRDGQETQYF; CDR3nt: TGTGCCAGCAGTTTATCACGGGACGGCCAAGAGACCCAGTACTTC; abundance: NA; j_gene: TRBJ2-5; d_gene: NA; len: 15; v_gene: TRBV28
CDR3aa: CASSQDTLNTEAFF; CDR3nt: TGCGCCAGCAGCCAGGACACCTTGAACACTGAAGCTTTCTTT; abundance: NA; j_gene: TRBJ1-1; d_gene: NA; len: 14; v_gene: TRBV4-3
CDR3aa: CASSMTGAHTGELFF; CDR3nt: TGTGCCAGCAGCATGACAGGGGCCCACACCGGGGAGCTGTTTTTT; abundance: once; j_gene: TRBJ2-2; d_gene: TRBD1; len: 15; v_gene: TRBV7-6
CDR3aa: CASSPSRYNEQFF; CDR3nt: TGTGCCAGCAGTCCTAGCAGGTACAATGAGCAGTTCTTC; abundance: NA; j_gene: TRBJ2-1; d_gene: NA; len: 13; v_gene: TRBV2
CDR3aa: CASNTGTSGEQFF; CDR3nt: TGTGCCAGCAATACCGGGACTAGCGGAGAGCAGTTCTTC; abundance: NA; j_gene: TRBJ2-1; d_gene: TRBD2; len: 13; v_gene: TRBV6-5
CDR3aa: CASSLSSSQPQHF; CDR3nt: TGTGCCAGCAGTTTATCGAGTAGTCAGCCCCAGCATTTT; abundance: NA; j_gene: TRBJ1-5; d_gene: NA; len: 13; v_gene: TRBV27
CDR3aa: CASSLSTGVEGNTIYF; CDR3nt: TGTGCCAGCAGCCTTTCTACAGGGGTTGAAGGAAACACCATATATTTT; abundance: NA; j_gene: TRBJ1-3; d_gene: TRBD1; len: 16; v_gene: TRBV7-9
CDR3aa: CASNAQGGGYGYTF; CDR3nt: TGTGCCAGCAACGCACAGGGGGGGGGCTATGGCTACACCTTC; abundance: NA; j_gene: TRBJ1-2; d_gene: TRBD1; len: 14; v_gene: TRBV6-5
CDR3aa: CASSSTPLLAGNTGELFF; CDR3nt: TGTGCCAGCAGTTCGACACCCCTCCTAGCGGGGAACACCGGGGAGCTGTTTTTT; abundance: NA; j_gene: TRBJ2-2; d_gene: TRBD2; len: 18; v_gene: TRBV27
CDR3aa: CASSLDKQDYEQYF; CDR3nt: TGTGCCAGCAGCTTAGATAAACAGGACTACGAGCAGTACTTC; abundance: NA; j_gene: TRBJ2-7; d_gene: NA; len: 14; v_gene: TRBV11-2
CDR3aa: CASSKARQPYNEQFF; CDR3nt: TGTGCCAGCAGCAAAGCGAGACAGCCCTACAATGAGCAGTTCTTC; abundance: NA; j_gene: TRBJ2-1; d_gene: NA; len: 15; v_gene: TRBV21-1
CDR3aa: CASSLGQGGYGYTF; CDR3nt: TGTGCCAGCAGCTTAGGACAGGGGGGCTATGGCTACACCTTC; abundance: medium-sized; j_gene: TRBJ1-2; d_gene: TRBD1; len: 14; v_gene: TRBV11-2
CDR3aa: CASSLEPGPYEQYF; CDR3nt: TGTGCCAGCAGCTTAGAGCCGGGACCTTACGAGCAGTACTTC; abundance: NA; j_gene: TRBJ2-7; d_gene: NA; len: 14; v_gene: TRBV11-2
CDR3aa: CASSLGPSGQETQYF; CDR3nt: TGCGCCAGCAGCTTGGGGCCTAGCGGTCAAGAGACCCAGTACTTC; abundance: NA; j_gene: TRBJ2-5; d_gene: TRBD2; len: 15; v_gene: TRBV5-1
CDR3aa: CASSTFGGSGTEAFF; CDR3nt: TGTGCCAGCAGCACCTTCGGGGGGAGTGGGACTGAAGCTTTCTTT; abundance: NA; j_gene: TRBJ1-1; d_gene: NA; len: 15; v_gene: TRBV7-3
CDR3aa: CASSQRQGRGNTEAFF; CDR3nt: TGTGCCAGCAGCCAGCGACAGGGGCGGGGGAACACTGAAGCTTTCTTT; abundance: NA; j_gene: TRBJ1-1; d_gene: TRBD1; len: 16; v_gene: TRBV4-2
CDR3aa: CASSLDGGNTGELFF; CDR3nt: TGCGCCAGCAGCTTGGACGGGGGAAACACCGGGGAGCTGTTTTTT; abundance: NA; j_gene: TRBJ2-2; d_gene: NA; len: 15; v_gene: TRBV5-1
CDR3aa: CASTLLAGETDTQYF; CDR3nt: TGTGCCAGCACCCTACTAGCGGGGGAGACAGATACGCAGTATTTT; abundance: NA; j_gene: TRBJ2-3; d_gene: TRBD2; len: 15; v_gene: TRBV2
CDR3aa: CASRLGGRNQPQHF; CDR3nt: TGTGCCAGTCGACTTGGGGGCCGCAATCAGCCCCAGCATTTT; abundance: few; j_gene: TRBJ1-5; d_gene: NA; len: 14; v_gene: TRBV19
CDR3aa: CAISESGTDDQPQHF; CDR3nt: TGTGCCATCAGTGAGTCTGGGACGGATGATCAGCCCCAGCATTTT; abundance: NA; j_gene: TRBJ1-5; d_gene: NA; len: 15; v_gene: TRBV10-3
CDR3aa: CASSSGNTGELFF; CDR3nt: TGTGCCAGCAGTAGCGGGAACACCGGGGAGCTGTTTTTT; abundance: NA; j_gene: TRBJ2-2; d_gene: NA; len: 13; v_gene: TRBV6-4
CDR3aa: CASSYLIGGGNPRVFF; CDR3nt: TGCGCCAGCAGCTATCTTATCGGCGGAGGGAACCCAAGGGTTTTCTTT; abundance: NA; j_gene: TRBJ1-1; d_gene: NA; len: 16; v_gene: TRBV4-3
CDR3aa: CASSHPGQGDEQYF; CDR3nt: TGTGCCAGCAGCCATCCGGGACAGGGGGACGAGCAGTACTTC; abundance: NA; j_gene: TRBJ2-7; d_gene: TRBD1; len: 14; v_gene: TRBV4-2
CDR3aa: CASRPPGGSYTF; CDR3nt: TGTGCCAGCAGACCACCGGGGGGAAGCTACACCTTC; abundance: NA; j_gene: TRBJ1-2; d_gene: NA; len: 12; v_gene: TRBV28
CDR3aa: CASSSRDTHNTEAFF; CDR3nt: TGTGCCAGCAGTTCTCGGGACACCCATAACACTGAAGCTTTCTTT; abundance: NA; j_gene: TRBJ1-1; d_gene: NA; len: 15; v_gene: TRBV5-4